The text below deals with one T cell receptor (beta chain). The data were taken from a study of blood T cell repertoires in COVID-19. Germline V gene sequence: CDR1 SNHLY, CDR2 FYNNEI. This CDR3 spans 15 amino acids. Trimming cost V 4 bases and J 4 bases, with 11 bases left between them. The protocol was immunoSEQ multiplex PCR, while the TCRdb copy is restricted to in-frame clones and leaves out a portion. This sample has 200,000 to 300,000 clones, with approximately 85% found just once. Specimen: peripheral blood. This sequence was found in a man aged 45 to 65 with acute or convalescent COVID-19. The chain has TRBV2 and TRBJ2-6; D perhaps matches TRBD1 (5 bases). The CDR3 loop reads CASSVQGAGANVLTF. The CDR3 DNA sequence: TGTGCCAGCAGTGTTCAGGGTGCGGGGGCCAACGTCCTGACTTTC.